Presented here are 21 T cell receptor beta chains from one specimen sequenced in a study of blood T cell repertoires in COVID-19 (dated by TCRdb to 2019 to 2021). Library preparation used the immunoSEQ multiplex PCR assay. TCRdb holds this immuneACCESS table with in-frame rearrangements only. Some clones are missing; in checked studies, unresolved V genes explain under half, and the rest has no known cause. A total of 250,000 to 300,000 clones appear in this sample, around 90% of them only once. Roughly 2% of the sample is in the top ten clones. Material: PBMCs or T cells enriched from blood (not recorded which). These receptors were taken from a woman in her thirties or forties with acute COVID-19.

The gene calls are TRBV27 and TRBJ1-1, with D perhaps TRBD1 (5 bases). Germline V gene lookup returns CDR1 MNHEY and CDR2 SMNVEV (reference sequence). Trimming pared 5 bases from V and 1 base from J, leaving 11 bases between. The CDR3 runs 14 residues. The CDR3 reads CASSGRTGNTEAFF. Written as DNA, the CDR3 is TGTGCCAGCAGTGGACGTACAGGGAACACTGAAGCTTTCTTT.

The chain joins TRBV7-2 to TRBJ2-7; TRBD2 is a possible D gene (6 bases). Germline V gives CDR1 SGHTA, CDR2 FQGNSA. V lost 0 bases and J 4 bases, leaving 13 bases between the germline ends. CDR3 length: 15 amino acids. This CDR3 reads CASSLANYGGYEQYF. DNA of the CDR3: TGTGCCAGCAGCTTAGCAAACTATGGGGGGTACGAGCAGTACTTC.

V usage is TRBV7-2 and J usage is TRBJ2-1, with 7 nucleotides matching TRBD2. This CDR3 is 15 amino acids long. Germline CDR1 reads SGHTA; CDR2 reads FQGNSA. V lost 1 base and J lost 7; bases outside the gene matches: 7. CDR3 nucleotide sequence: TGTGCCAGCAGCTTAGTTGGGGGGGGTCGAAATGAGCAGTTCTTC. Protein sequence: CASSLVGGGRNEQFF.

This clone showed up just once. This sequence joins TRBV2 and TRBJ1-2; D remains ambiguous. V was clipped by 2 bases and J by 4 bases, with 5 bases between them. The CDR3 is 12 residues long. The V gene's germline CDR1 is SNHLY and CDR2 FYNNEI. Here the CDR3 reads CASSEMAYGYTF. CDR3 nucleotides: TGTGCCAGCAGTGAAATGGCCTATGGCTACACCTTC.

This chain connects TRBV5-1 to TRBJ1-2; weak D call: TRBD1 (5 bases). There are 14 residues in the CDR3. V was shortened by 4 bases and J by 4 bases, with 14 bases between the two germline ends. Germline V gene data show CDR1 as SGHRS and CDR2 as YFSETQ. DNA of the CDR3: TGCGCCAGCAGCGCACAGGCGAGTGGCTATGGCTACACCTTC. Amino acid sequence: CASSAQASGYGYTF.

The chain carries TRBV12-3 or TRBV12-4 and TRBJ1-1; the D gene is possibly TRBD1 (5 bases). V was pared by 5 bases and J by 2 bases, with 9 bases between. The CDR3 covers 13 residues. The CDR3 loop is CASSTTGNTEAFF. The DNA for the CDR3 is TGTGCCAGCAGTACTACAGGAAACACTGAAGCTTTCTTT.

The chain joins TRBV2 to TRBJ1-1; TRBD1 matches at 11 bases. Trimming took 7 bases from V and 2 from J; bases not matched to a gene: 3. Germline loops: CDR1 SNHLY, CDR2 FYNNEI. The CDR3 is made up of 14 amino acids. CDR3 sequence reads: CASTDRGRNTEAFF. CDR3 bases: TGTGCCAGCACGGACAGGGGGCGAAACACTGAAGCTTTCTTT.

J is TRBJ2-6 and V is TRBV5-1; TRBD1 agrees at 8 bases. V shed 5 bases and J 2 bases; nucleotides not matched to a gene: 0. The germline V gene encodes CDR1 SGHRS and CDR2 YFSETQ. The CDR3 has 14 amino acids. CDR3 sequence reads: CASRTGAGANVLTF. The CDR3 DNA is TGCGCCAGCAGGACAGGGGCTGGGGCCAACGTCCTGACTTTC.

The rearrangement joins TRBV24-1 to TRBJ1-2, with 8 bases fitting TRBD1. Germline trimming cut 4 bases from V and 4 bases from J; bases unmatched to any gene: 4. The CDR3 extends over 14 amino acids. Germline V gene data show CDR1 as KGHDR and CDR2 as SFDVKD. DNA for the CDR3: TGTGCCACCAGTGACCGAGGGACAGGCTATGGCTACACCTTC. Its protein product is CATSDRGTGYGYTF.

The CDR3 protein is CASSYSIGQKNYGYTF. In nucleotides, the CDR3 is TGTGCCAGCAGTTACTCGATAGGACAGAAGAACTATGGCTACACCTTC. The chain links TRBV6-5 to TRBJ1-2, with a weak D call TRBD1 (6 bases). The CDR3 covers 16 residues. V was clipped by 0 bases and J by 2 bases, with 13 bases between them. From germline, CDR1 is MNHEY and CDR2 SVGAGI.

The chain uses TRBV5-4 and TRBJ1-2; D is perhaps TRBD1 (5 bases). The germline V gene has CDR1 SGHNT and CDR2 YYREEE (reference sequence). The CDR3 totals 13 residues. V lost 0 bases to trimming and J lost 8 bases, with 11 bases between them. CDR3 residues: CASSLEGTGGYTF. CDR3 bases: TGTGCCAGCAGCTTGGAGGGCACAGGCGGCTACACCTTC. The whole variable domain, remainder taken from reference TRBV5-4 and TRBJ1-2, is ETGVTQSPTHLIKTRGQQVTLRCSSQSGHNTVSWYQQALGQGPQFIFQYYREEENGRGNFPPRFSGLQFPNYSSELNVNALELDDSALYLCASSLEGTGGYTFGSGTRLTVV.

The DNA for the CDR3 is TGTGCCAGCAGGTCCCCTAATCCAACTAATGAAAAACTGTTTTTT. It yields the protein CASRSPNPTNEKLFF. V and J are TRBV28 and TRBJ1-4; D not resolved. V lost 6 bases and J 0 bases, leaving 11 bases between the germline ends. The CDR3 consists of 15 residues. Germline V gene sequence: CDR1 MDHEN, CDR2 SYDVKM.

V gene TRBV5-4 combines with J gene TRBJ2-1; 10 nucleotides match TRBD2. The germline V gene has CDR1 SGHNT and CDR2 YYREEE (reference sequence). The CDR3 has 16 amino acids. J lost 9 bases, V lost 0 bases, and 9 bases had no gene match. For the CDR3, the DNA is TGTGCCAGCAGCTTGGGAGTTAGCGGGGGGCAAATTGAGCAGTTCTTC. It encodes CASSLGVSGGQIEQFF. The complete variable domain, with remaining parts taken from reference TRBV5-4 and TRBJ2-1, reads ETGVTQSPTHLIKTRGQQVTLRCSSQSGHNTVSWYQQALGQGPQFIFQYYREEENGRGNFPPRFSGLQFPNYSSELNVNALELDDSALYLCASSLGVSGGQIEQFFGPGTRLTVL.

V and J are TRBV12-3 or TRBV12-4 and TRBJ2-5; no definite D call. CDR3 length: 11 amino acids. The V end was cut by 6 bases, the J end by 3 bases, with 5 bases between. The CDR3 protein is CASSTKETQYF. The CDR3 coding sequence is TGTGCCAGCAGCACTAAAGAGACCCAGTACTTC.

The chain employs TRBV7-2 and TRBJ2-7; D is possibly TRBD1 (5 bases). Per germline, CDR1 SGHTA and CDR2 FQGNSA. CDR3 length: 12 amino acids. Trimming removed 5 bases at V and 9 bases at J, with 14 bases between. The DNA for the CDR3 is TGTGCCAGCAGCCCTAGGTCAGGGCGGCAGTACTTC. Its translation is CASSPRSGRQYF.

The chain joins TRBV7-9 to TRBJ2-1; D perhaps matches TRBD1 (6 bases). The CDR3 sequence is 16 residues long. V lost 5 bases and J 6 bases, leaving 20 bases between the germline ends. Germline CDR1 is SEHNR and CDR2 is FQNEAQ (reference sequence). The CDR3 here is CASSAPSGTSTNEQFF. CDR3 bases: TGTGCCAGCAGCGCCCCATCCGGGACATCTACCAATGAGCAGTTCTTC.

This chain joins TRBV6-5 and TRBJ1-1, with 9 bases fitting TRBD1. The germline gives CDR1 MNHEY, CDR2 SVGAGI. This CDR3 has 14 amino acids. Trimming removed 6 bases from V and 3 bases from J; junction bases left unmatched: 5. The CDR3 protein is CASSENRGHTEAFF. DNA of the CDR3: TGTGCCAGCAGCGAGAACAGGGGGCACACTGAAGCTTTCTTT.

The V gene is TRBV27, the J gene TRBJ2-1; 14 nucleotides agree with TRBD2. Germline CDR1 reads MNHEY; CDR2 reads SMNVEV (reference sequence). V lost 5 bases and J lost 7; bases outside the gene matches: 10. The CDR3 sequence is 17 residues long. The CDR3 here is CASSGKGTSGSGNEQFF. The CDR3 nucleotides are TGTGCCAGCAGTGGGAAAGGGACTAGCGGGAGTGGGAATGAGCAGTTCTTC.

The chain couples TRBV27 to TRBJ2-1; D not certain. Germline V gene sequence: CDR1 MNHEY, CDR2 SMNVEV (reference sequence). V lost 2 bases and J lost 2, with 10 bases in between. The length of the CDR3 is 15 residues. CDR3 DNA sequence: TGTGCCAGCAGTTTAGTAGCTACCACCTACAATGAGCAGTTCTTC. Its protein is CASSLVATTYNEQFF.

This clone was seen once. The chain combines TRBV29-1 with TRBJ1-1; 7 nucleotides agree with TRBD1. The V and J ends lost 3 bases and 5 bases, in that order; junction bases with no gene match: 3. The V gene's germline CDR1 is SQVTM and CDR2 ANQGSEA. The length of the CDR3 is 12 residues. The CDR3 loop reads CSVEQGVTEAFF. The CDR3 bases are TGCAGCGTTGAGCAGGGGGTGACTGAAGCTTTCTTT.

For the CDR3, the DNA is TGTGCCAGCACCAGGATCCACAATCAGCCCCAGCATTTT. Its protein product is CASTRIHNQPQHF. The chain links TRBV2 to TRBJ1-5, with D unclear. Per the germline V gene, CDR1 is SNHLY and CDR2 is FYNNEI. Trimming took off 7 bases at V and 3 bases at J, with 10 bases between the two ends. This CDR3 comprises 13 residues.